A single sample gave rise to the 19 T cell receptor beta chains below, sequenced in a study of cytomegalovirus exposure and HLA in healthy donors. The PCR contained 60 Vbeta and 13 Jbeta primers. Repertoires were generated with immunoSEQ multiplex PCR, while TCRdb's copy carries only in-frame clones and drops some. The data hold 150,000 to 170,000 clones, with around 74% observed a single time. Sequencing input: PBMCs. The receptors were gathered from a man younger than 35 in good health and CMV-seronegative.

The chain recombines TRBV5-1 with TRBJ2-6; no clear D gene. V gave up 4 bases and J gave up 0 bases, with 8 bases separating them. This CDR3 has 15 amino acids. CDR1 SGHRS and CDR2 YFSETQ come from the germline V gene. CDR3 DNA sequence: TGCGCCAGCAGCCCTACAGACTCTGGGGCCAACGTCCTGACTTTC. This translates into CASSPTDSGANVLTF.

J is TRBJ2-7 and V is TRBV2; maybe TRBD1 (5 bases). This CDR3 is 12 amino acids long. Trimming shortened V by 7 bases and J by 2 bases, and 9 bases separated the two germline ends. Germline V gives CDR1 SNHLY, CDR2 FYNNEI. The CDR3 nucleotides read TGTGCCAGCATGGACATTGCCTACGAGCAGTACTTC. Amino acids: CASMDIAYEQYF.

The gene calls are TRBV19 and TRBJ1-6; 7 bases are a match to TRBD1. The CDR3 runs to 14 residues. CDR1 LNHDA and CDR2 SQIVND come from the germline V gene (reference sequence). J lost 6 bases, V lost 3 bases, and 2 bases had no gene match. The CDR3 DNA reads TGTGCCAGTAGTATCTGGGACAGTAATTCACCCCTCCACTTT. Protein product: CASSIWDSNSPLHF.

This clone occurred a few times. The rearrangement joins TRBV5-5 to TRBJ1-5; 12 nucleotides align to TRBD1. The CDR3 has 15 amino acids. Germline CDR1 SGHKS, CDR2 YYEKEE (reference sequence). V gave up 4 bases and J gave up 6 bases; unmatched junction bases: 5. The CDR3 spells CASSPGTGGIQPQHF. In DNA, the CDR3 is TGTGCCAGCAGCCCCGGGACAGGGGGCATTCAGCCCCAGCATTTT.

The gene calls are TRBV6-4 and TRBJ2-3; 7 bases line up with TRBD2. CDR1 is MRHNA, CDR2 SNTAGT, per germline. The junction had 3 bases not matched to a gene; V was cut back by 4 bases and J by 2 bases. The CDR3 has 14 residues. CDR3 residues: CASSAGLVTDTQYF. As DNA, the CDR3 is TGTGCCAGCAGTGCCGGACTAGTCACAGATACGCAGTATTTT.

The gene calls are TRBV27 and TRBJ1-2, with 8 positions matching TRBD1. Germline values: CDR1 MNHEY, CDR2 SMNVEV (reference sequence). The CDR3 runs 16 residues. The V segment lost 2 bases and the J segment 4 bases; nucleotides outside the gene matches: 9. The DNA of the CDR3 is TGTGCCAGCAGTTTAGCTGGGGCAGGGGGCGGCTATGGCTACACCTTC. It is translated as CASSLAGAGGGYGYTF.

The chain combines TRBV5-1 with TRBJ1-2; 8 positions agree with TRBD1. V lost 2 bases to trimming and J lost 7 bases; unmatched junction nucleotides: 4. The CDR3 spans 13 residues. CDR1 SGHRS and CDR2 YFSETQ come from the germline V gene. The CDR3 sequence is CASSLTGGPGYTF. CDR3 coding DNA: TGCGCCAGCAGCTTAACAGGGGGACCTGGCTACACCTTC.

For this clone: One end of the junction is discordant with germline, which a read error may explain. V gene TRBV7-8 combines with J gene TRBJ2-6, with 10 bases identical to TRBD1. Germline V gene data show CDR1 as SGHVS and CDR2 as FQNEAQ. The CDR3 is 19 amino acids. In DNA form, the CDR3 reads TGTGCCAGCAGCTCCAACCGGGACAGGGGTTTCTCTGGGGCCAACCTCCTGACTTTC. This sequence encodes CASSSNRDRGFSGANLLTF.

This chain joins TRBV7-2 and TRBJ1-5; D is ambiguous. Germline V gene lookup returns CDR1 SGHTA and CDR2 FQGNSA. This CDR3 has 16 residues. The V gene lost 1 base and the J gene lost 3 bases, with 13 bases spanning the gap. Written as DNA, the CDR3 is TGTGCCAGCAGCTTAGGTCCTATTGCCTCCAATCAGCCCCAGCATTTT. It specifies CASSLGPIASNQPQHF.

The chain joins TRBV2 to TRBJ2-5, with D possibly matching TRBD1 (6 bases). This CDR3 contains 14 residues. CDR1 and CDR2 from the germline V gene are SNHLY and FYNNEI. V was trimmed by 4 bases and J by 4 bases, leaving 13 bases between them. CDR3 region: CASSGNTGRETQYF. The DNA of the CDR3 is TGTGCCAGCAGTGGAAACACAGGGAGAGAGACCCAGTACTTC.

This chain connects TRBV6-5 to TRBJ1-2; no reliable D call. Germline loops: CDR1 MNHEY, CDR2 SVGAGI. V was shortened by 2 bases and J by 3 bases, with 13 bases between the two germline ends. The CDR3 is made up of 15 amino acids. For the CDR3, the DNA is TGTGCCAGCAGTTACCAACGGCGGTCCGACTATGGCTACACCTTC. Residues: CASSYQRRSDYGYTF.

Details on this clone: Additional DNA sequences in this sample encode the identical CDR3. The J gene is TRBJ2-3, the V gene TRBV29-1; TRBD2 matches at 8 bases. The CDR3 covers 14 residues. Germline values: CDR1 SQVTM, CDR2 ANQGSEA. With V trimmed by 6 bases and J by 1 base, 6 bases remained unmatched. CDR3 nucleotides: TGCAGCGTCTTGTCGGGGGGGCGCACAGATACGCAGTATTTT. Residues: CSVLSGGRTDTQYF.

The chain joins TRBV4-2 to TRBJ2-1; 7 nucleotides agree with TRBD2. Germline V gene sequence: CDR1 LGHNA, CDR2 YNFKEQ. This CDR3 contains 16 residues. V dropped 4 bases and J dropped 3; count of bases not matched to a gene: 9. CDR3 residues: CASSPKEASGYNEQFF. The CDR3, as DNA: TGTGCCAGCAGCCCAAAGGAGGCTAGCGGCTACAATGAGCAGTTCTTC.

Note on this clone: The sample carries other DNA sequences with the same CDR3. The chain links TRBV15 to TRBJ2-7; 9 nucleotides line up with TRBD1. The CDR3 length is 13 residues. V lost 5 bases, J lost 7 bases, and 6 bases stayed unmatched. CDR1 and CDR2 from the germline V gene are LNHNV and YYDKDF (reference sequence). Written as DNA, the CDR3 is TGTGCCACCAGCCCGAGACAGGGGGGAGAGCAGTACTTC. Translated: CATSPRQGGEQYF. The full variable domain, in which reference TRBV15 and TRBJ2-7 provide the parts outside the CDR3, is DAMVIQNPRYQVTQFGKPVTLSCSQTLNHNVMYWYQQKSSQAPKLLFHYYDKDFNNEADTPDNFQSRRPNTSFCFLDIRSPGLGDTAMYLCATSPRQGGEQYFGPGTRLTVT.

This sequence joins TRBV6-1 and TRBJ1-3, with D unresolved. Per the germline V gene, CDR1 is MNHNS and CDR2 is SASEGT. The CDR3 length is 15 residues. V lost 4 bases and J lost 4, with 14 bases in between. The CDR3 DNA reads TGTGCCAGCAGTGTGGCGGGAAAGGGCGGAAACACCATATATTTT. This translates into CASSVAGKGGNTIYF.

The CDR3 protein is CASSQRRGFNYGYTF. The CDR3 coding sequence is TGCGCCAGCAGCCAGAGGCGGGGGTTTAACTATGGCTACACCTTC. The chain links TRBV4-3 to TRBJ1-2, with a possible D match to TRBD1 (5 bases). V was cut by 3 bases and J by 1 base, with 12 bases left in between. Germline V gene sequence: CDR1 LGHNA, CDR2 YSLEER. The CDR3 is 15 amino acids.

This rearrangement joins TRBV19 to TRBJ2-5, with 8 bases identical to TRBD1. Germline V gene lookup returns CDR1 LNHDA and CDR2 SQIVND (reference sequence). The CDR3 totals 13 residues. With 10 bases clipped from V and 2 bases from J, the junction kept 6 bases outside the gene matches. DNA of the CDR3: TGTGCCACAGCGCGACAGGGGCAAGAGACCCAGTACTTC. Its protein product is CATARQGQETQYF.

The chain links TRBV30 to TRBJ2-2, with TRBD2 matching over 10 bases. Germline CDR1 is GTSNPN and CDR2 is SVGIG (reference sequence). The ends lost 5 bases at V and 0 bases at J; junction bases unmatched: 6. CDR3 length equals 16 residues. In nucleotides, the CDR3 is TGTGCCTGGTATCCGGGACTAGCGCCGAACACCGGGGAGCTGTTTTTT. Protein: CAWYPGLAPNTGELFF. The variable domain in full, completed from reference TRBV30 and TRBJ2-2, reads SQTIHQWPATLVQPVGSPLSLECTVEGTSNPNLYWYRQAAGRGLQLLFYSVGIGQISSEVPQNLSASRPQDRQFILSSKKLLLSDSGFYLCAWYPGLAPNTGELFFGEGSRLTVL.

This clone was seen more than once but under ten times. The sample carries other DNA sequences with the same CDR3. This chain joins TRBV7-6 and TRBJ1-2; 8 bases fit TRBD1. CDR1 SGHVS and CDR2 FNYEAQ come from the germline V gene. CDR3 length: 12 amino acids. Unmatched junction bases numbered 2, after V lost 3 bases and J lost 8 bases. The CDR3 region is CASSLTGDGYTF. DNA of the CDR3: TGTGCCAGCAGCTTGACAGGGGACGGCTACACCTTC. Filled out from reference TRBV7-6 and TRBJ1-2, the complete variable domain reads GAGVSQSPRYKVTKRGQDVALRCDPISGHVSLYWYRQALGQGPEFLTYFNYEAQQDKSGLPNDRFSAERPEGSISTLTIQRTEQRDSAMYRCASSLTGDGYTFGSGTRLTVV.